This TCR beta chain was sequenced for a study of blood T cell repertoires in COVID-19. Measured with immunoSEQ multiplex PCR; TCRdb has only the in-frame clones, and not every one. The sample lists 46,000 or so clones; approximately 82% were seen once. This receptor was taken from a human donor in a cohort sampled during active COVID-19. Sequencing input: peripheral blood.

The CDR3 loop is CASSQVRQGPYEQYF. CDR3 nucleotides: TGCGCCAGCAGCCAAGTCCGACAGGGCCCCTACGAGCAGTACTTC. The chain recombines TRBV4-3 with TRBJ2-7; TRBD1 matches 7 bases. There are 15 residues in the CDR3. J was trimmed by 2 bases and V by 1 base; bases with no gene match: 5. The germline V gene encodes CDR1 LGHNA and CDR2 YSLEER.